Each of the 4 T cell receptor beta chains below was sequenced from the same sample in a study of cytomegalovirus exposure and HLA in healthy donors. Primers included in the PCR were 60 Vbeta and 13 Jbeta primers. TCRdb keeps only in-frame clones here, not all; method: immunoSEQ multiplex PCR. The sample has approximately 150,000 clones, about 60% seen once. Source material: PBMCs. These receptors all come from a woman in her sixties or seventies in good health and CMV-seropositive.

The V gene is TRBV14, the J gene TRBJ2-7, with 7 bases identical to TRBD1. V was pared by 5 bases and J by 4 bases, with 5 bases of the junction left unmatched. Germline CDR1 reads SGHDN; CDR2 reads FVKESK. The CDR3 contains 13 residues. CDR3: CASSNDRAYEQYF. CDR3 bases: TGTGCCAGCAGCAACGACAGGGCGTACGAGCAGTACTTC.

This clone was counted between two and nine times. Here the CDR3 reads CASSLQGGNQPQHF. Here the CDR3 DNA reads TGTGCCAGCAGCTTACAGGGAGGCAATCAGCCCCAGCATTTT. The chain joins TRBV5-4 to TRBJ1-5, with D maybe TRBD1 (6 bases). This CDR3 is 14 amino acids long. The V gene's germline CDR1 is SGHNT and CDR2 YYREEE (reference sequence). Trimming left V 2 bases short and J 2 bases short, with 8 bases between.

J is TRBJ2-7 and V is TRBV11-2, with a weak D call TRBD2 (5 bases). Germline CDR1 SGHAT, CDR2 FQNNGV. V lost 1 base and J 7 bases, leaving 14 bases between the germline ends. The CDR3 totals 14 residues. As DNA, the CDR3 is TGTGCCAGCAGCTTAGTCGCGGGTTCGAGGGAGCAGTACTTC. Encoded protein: CASSLVAGSREQYF.

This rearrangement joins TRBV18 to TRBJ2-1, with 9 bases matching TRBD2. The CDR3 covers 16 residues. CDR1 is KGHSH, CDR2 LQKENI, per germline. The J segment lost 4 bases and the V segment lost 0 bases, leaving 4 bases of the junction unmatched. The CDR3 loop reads CASSPPAGGPYNEQFF. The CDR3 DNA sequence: TGTGCCAGCTCACCACCTGCGGGAGGGCCGTACAATGAGCAGTTCTTC.